This TCR beta chain was identified in a study of human T cells and chemical hapten exposure. As for the study in general: The patient population, which was mostly female, had alopecia areata, totalis or universalis.

This CDR3 has 13 residues. Germline V gene sequence: CDR1 SGHVS, CDR2 FNYEAQ. The ends were cut back, 2 bases at V and 6 bases at J, with 10 bases in the middle. Time point in this sample: patch test 1, 2 weeks after DPC sensitization. Treatment in this sample: therapeutic diphenylcyclopropenone sensitization with weekly scalp DPC. MiXCR was run by TCRdb on the RACE reads, yielding one entry per CDR3 protein. Of 95,000 to 150,000 distinct CDR3 sequences listed, roughly 15% are singletons. This TCR derives from a young man with alopecia areata. Some clones in this sample may be carry-over from other donors' samples. The material was whole blood, obtained in connection with sensitization to the hapten diphenylcyclopropenone (DPC). The gene calls are TRBV7-6 and TRBJ1-1; unclear D gene. CDR3 coding DNA: TGTGCCAGCAGCTTAATGATCTCCGCTGAAGCTTTCTTT. It is translated as CASSLMISAEAFF.